The sequence of this TCR beta chain was determined in a study of tumor-infiltrating lymphocytes in localized non-small cell lung cancer. For the study at large: The cohort mixed smokers and never-smokers, several histologies, and some post-neoadjuvant-chemotherapy samples.

This table comes from immunoSEQ multiplex PCR, and its TCRdb copy is limited to in-frame clones, with some not included. This sample carries about 14,000 clones, approximately 74% of them seen once, and the ten largest clones take 13% to 15%. CDR1 is SGHDN and CDR2 is FVKESK in the germline V gene. The CDR3 extends over 13 amino acids. V gave up 4 bases and J gave up 7 bases, with 13 bases separating them. The origin of this receptor is a human donor with non-small cell lung cancer. The chain uses TRBV14 and TRBJ2-5; D not resolved. The source material was uninvolved lung tissue not adjacent to the tumor. The CDR3, as DNA: TGTGCCAGCAGCCTGGGGTTATATGGGACCCAGTACTTC. Its protein product is CASSLGLYGTQYF.